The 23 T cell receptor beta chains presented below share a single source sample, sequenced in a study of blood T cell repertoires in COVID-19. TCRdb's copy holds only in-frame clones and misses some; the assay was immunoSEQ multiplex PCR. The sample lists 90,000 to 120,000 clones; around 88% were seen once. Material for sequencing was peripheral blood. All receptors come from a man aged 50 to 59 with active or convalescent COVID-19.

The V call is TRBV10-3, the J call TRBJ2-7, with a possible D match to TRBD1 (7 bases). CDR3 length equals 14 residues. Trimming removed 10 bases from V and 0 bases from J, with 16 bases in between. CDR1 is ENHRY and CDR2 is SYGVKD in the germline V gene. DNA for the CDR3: TGTGCCACTGGGGGGACAGTCAGCTCCTACGAGCAGTACTTC. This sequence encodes CATGGTVSSYEQYF.

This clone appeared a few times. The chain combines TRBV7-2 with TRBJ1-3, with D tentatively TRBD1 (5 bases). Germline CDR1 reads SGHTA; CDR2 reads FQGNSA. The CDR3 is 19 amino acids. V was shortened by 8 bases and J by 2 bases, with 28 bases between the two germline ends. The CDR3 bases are TGTGCCAGCGCGATAAGGGTACCCCGTAGGGGTATCACTGGAAACACCATATATTTT. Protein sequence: CASAIRVPRRGITGNTIYF.

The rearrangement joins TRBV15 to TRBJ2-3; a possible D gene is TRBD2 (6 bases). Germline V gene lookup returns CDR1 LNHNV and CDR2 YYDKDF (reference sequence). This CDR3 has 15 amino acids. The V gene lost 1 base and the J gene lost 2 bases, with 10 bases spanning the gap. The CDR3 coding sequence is TGTGCCACCAGCAGAGGTGGCGGGATCACAGATACGCAGTATTTT. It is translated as CATSRGGGITDTQYF.

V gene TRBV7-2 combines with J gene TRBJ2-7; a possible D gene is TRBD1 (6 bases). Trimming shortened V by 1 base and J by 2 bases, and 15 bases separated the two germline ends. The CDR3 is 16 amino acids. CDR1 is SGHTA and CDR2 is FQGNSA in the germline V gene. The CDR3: CASSLGMGTPTYEQYF. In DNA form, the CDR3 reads TGTGCCAGCAGCTTAGGGATGGGGACACCTACCTACGAGCAGTACTTC.

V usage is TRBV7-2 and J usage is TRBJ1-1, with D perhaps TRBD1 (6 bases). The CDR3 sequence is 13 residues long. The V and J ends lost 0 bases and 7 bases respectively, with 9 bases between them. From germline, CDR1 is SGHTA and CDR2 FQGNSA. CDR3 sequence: CASSLASGVEAFF. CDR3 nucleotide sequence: TGTGCCAGCAGCTTAGCCTCAGGGGTTGAAGCTTTCTTT.

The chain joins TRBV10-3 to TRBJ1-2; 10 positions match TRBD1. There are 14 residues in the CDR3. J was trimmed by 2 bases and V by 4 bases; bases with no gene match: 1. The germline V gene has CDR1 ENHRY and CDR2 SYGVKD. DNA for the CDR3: TGTGCCATCAGTGCGGGACAGGGGAACTATGGCTACACCTTC. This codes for CAISAGQGNYGYTF.

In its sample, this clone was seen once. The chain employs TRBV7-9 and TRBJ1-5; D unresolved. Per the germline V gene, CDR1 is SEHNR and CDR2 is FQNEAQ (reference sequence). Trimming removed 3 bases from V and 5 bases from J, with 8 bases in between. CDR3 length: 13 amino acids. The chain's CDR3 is CASSLGRDQPQHF. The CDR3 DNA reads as TGTGCCAGCAGCTTGGGGAGAGATCAGCCCCAGCATTTT.

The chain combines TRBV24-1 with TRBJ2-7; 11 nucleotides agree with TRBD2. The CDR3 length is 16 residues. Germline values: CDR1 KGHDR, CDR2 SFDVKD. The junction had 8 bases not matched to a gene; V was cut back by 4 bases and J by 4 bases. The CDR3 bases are TGTGCCACCAGTGAGCGCCTAGCGGGAGGACGTTACGAGCAGTACTTC. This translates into CATSERLAGGRYEQYF.

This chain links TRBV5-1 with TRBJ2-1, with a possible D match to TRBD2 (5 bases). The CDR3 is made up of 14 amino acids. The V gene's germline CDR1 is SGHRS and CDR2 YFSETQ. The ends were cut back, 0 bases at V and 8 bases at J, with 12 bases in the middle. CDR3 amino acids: CASSLGLRAYEQFF. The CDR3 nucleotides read TGCGCCAGCAGCTTGGGACTAAGGGCCTATGAGCAGTTCTTC.

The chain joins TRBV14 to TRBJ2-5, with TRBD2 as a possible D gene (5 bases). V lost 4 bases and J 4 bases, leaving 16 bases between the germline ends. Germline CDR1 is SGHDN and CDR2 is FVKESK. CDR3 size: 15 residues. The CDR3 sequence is CASSPRQDGGETQYF. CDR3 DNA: TGTGCCAGCAGCCCCCGACAAGACGGAGGAGAGACCCAGTACTTC.

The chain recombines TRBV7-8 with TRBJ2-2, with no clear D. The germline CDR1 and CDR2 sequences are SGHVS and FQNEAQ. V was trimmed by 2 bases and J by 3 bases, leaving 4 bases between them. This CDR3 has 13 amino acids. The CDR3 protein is CASSLRDTGELFF. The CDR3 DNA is TGTGCCAGCAGCTTACGTGACACCGGGGAGCTGTTTTTT.

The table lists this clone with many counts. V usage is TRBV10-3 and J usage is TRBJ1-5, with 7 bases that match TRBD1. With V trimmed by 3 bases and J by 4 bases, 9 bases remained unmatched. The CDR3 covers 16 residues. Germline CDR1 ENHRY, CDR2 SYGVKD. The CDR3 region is CAISENPGQPNQPQHF. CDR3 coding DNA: TGTGCCATCAGTGAAAATCCGGGACAGCCTAATCAGCCCCAGCATTTT.

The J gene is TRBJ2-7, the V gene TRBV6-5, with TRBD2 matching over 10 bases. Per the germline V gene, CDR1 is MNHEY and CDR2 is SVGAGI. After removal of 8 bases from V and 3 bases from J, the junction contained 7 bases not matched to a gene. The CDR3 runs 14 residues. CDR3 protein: CASQILAGRYEQYF. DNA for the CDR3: TGTGCCAGCCAAATACTAGCGGGGCGCTACGAGCAGTACTTC.

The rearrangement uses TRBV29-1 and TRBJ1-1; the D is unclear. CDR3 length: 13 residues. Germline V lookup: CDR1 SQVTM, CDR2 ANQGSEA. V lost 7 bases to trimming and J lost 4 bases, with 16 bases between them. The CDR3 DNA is TGCAGCGGTGCTCTGCTGGAGGGCACTGAAGCTTTCTTT. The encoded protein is CSGALLEGTEAFF. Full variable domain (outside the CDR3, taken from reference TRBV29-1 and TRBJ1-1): SAVISQKPSRDICQRGTSLTIQCQVDSQVTMMFWYRQQPGQSLTLIATANQGSEATYESGFVIDKFPISRPNLTFSTLTVSNMSPEDSSIYLCSGALLEGTEAFFGQGTRLTVV.

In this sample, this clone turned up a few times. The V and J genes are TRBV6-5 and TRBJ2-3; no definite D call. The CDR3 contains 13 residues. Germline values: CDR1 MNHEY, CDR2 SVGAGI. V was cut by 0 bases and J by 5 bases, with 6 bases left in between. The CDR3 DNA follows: TGTGCCAGCAGTTACTCGAGAGGAGATACGCAGTATTTT. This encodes CASSYSRGDTQYF.

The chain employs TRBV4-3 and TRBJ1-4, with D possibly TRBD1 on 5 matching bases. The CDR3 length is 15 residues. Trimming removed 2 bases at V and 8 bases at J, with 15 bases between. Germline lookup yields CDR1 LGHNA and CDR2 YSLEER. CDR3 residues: CASSQPAGEEEKLFF. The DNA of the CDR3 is TGCGCCAGCAGCCAACCCGCGGGGGAAGAGGAAAAACTGTTTTTT.

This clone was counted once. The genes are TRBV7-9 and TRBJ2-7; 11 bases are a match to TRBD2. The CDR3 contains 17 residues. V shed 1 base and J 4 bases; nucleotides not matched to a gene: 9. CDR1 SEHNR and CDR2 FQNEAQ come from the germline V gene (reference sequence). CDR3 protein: CASSLVFPSGRNYEQYF. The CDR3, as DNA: TGTGCCAGCAGCTTAGTATTTCCTAGCGGGAGGAATTACGAGCAGTACTTC.

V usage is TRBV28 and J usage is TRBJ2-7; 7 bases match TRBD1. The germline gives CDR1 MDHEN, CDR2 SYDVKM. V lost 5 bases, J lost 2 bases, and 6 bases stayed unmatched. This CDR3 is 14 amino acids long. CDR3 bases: TGTGCCAGCAGTCTCAGACAGGGTCCCTACGAGCAGTACTTC. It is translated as CASSLRQGPYEQYF.

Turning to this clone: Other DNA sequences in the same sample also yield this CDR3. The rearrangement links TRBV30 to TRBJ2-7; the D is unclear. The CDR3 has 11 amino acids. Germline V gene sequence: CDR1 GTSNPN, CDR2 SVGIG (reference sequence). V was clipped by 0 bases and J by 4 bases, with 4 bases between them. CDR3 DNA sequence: TGTGCCTGGAGTGTAGCTTACGAGCAGTACTTC. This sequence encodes CAWSVAYEQYF. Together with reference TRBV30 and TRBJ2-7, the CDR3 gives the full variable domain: SQTIHQWPATLVQPVGSPLSLECTVEGTSNPNLYWYRQAAGRGLQLLFYSVGIGQISSEVPQNLSASRPQDRQFILSSKKLLLSDSGFYLCAWSVAYEQYFGPGTRLTVT.

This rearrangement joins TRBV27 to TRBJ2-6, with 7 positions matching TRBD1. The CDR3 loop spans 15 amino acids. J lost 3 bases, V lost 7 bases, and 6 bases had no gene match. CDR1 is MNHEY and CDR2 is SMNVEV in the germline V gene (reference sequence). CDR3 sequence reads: CASKRGRNGANVLTF. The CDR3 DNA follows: TGTGCCAGCAAGAGGGGGCGTAATGGGGCCAACGTCCTGACTTTC.

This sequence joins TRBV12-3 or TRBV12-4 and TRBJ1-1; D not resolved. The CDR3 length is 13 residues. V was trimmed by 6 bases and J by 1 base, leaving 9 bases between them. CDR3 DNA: TGTGCCAGCAGAATCCAGGAGAACACTGAAGCTTTCTTT. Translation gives CASRIQENTEAFF.

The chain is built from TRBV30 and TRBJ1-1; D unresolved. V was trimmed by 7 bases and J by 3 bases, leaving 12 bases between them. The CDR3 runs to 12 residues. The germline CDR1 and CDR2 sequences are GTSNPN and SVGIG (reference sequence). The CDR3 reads CASTYGDTEAFF. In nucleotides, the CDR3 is TGTGCCTCCACCTATGGAGACACTGAAGCTTTCTTT.

The CDR3 protein is CASSVGAGMGNSPLHF. Written as DNA, the CDR3 is TGTGCCAGCAGCGTAGGTGCAGGGATGGGGAATTCACCCCTCCACTTT. The chain recombines TRBV9 with TRBJ1-6; D perhaps matches TRBD1 (5 bases). Germline CDR1 and CDR2: SGDLS and YYNGEE. Trimming removed 0 bases from V and 7 bases from J, with 14 bases in between. The CDR3 is 16 residues long.